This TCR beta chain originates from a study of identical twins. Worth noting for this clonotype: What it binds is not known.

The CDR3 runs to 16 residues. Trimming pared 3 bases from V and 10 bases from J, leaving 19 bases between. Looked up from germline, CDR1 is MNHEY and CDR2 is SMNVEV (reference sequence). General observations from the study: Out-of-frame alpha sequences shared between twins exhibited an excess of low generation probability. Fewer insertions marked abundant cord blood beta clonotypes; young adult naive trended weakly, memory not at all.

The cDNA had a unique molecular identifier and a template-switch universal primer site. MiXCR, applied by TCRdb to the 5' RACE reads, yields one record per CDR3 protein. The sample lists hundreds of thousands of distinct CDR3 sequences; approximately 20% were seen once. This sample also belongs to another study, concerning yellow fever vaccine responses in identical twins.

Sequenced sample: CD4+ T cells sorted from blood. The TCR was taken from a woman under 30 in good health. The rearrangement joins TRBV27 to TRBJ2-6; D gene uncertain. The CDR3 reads CASSFQPLRAGNVLTF. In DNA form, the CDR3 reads TGTGCCAGCAGTTTTCAACCTCTTCGGGCTGGAAACGTCCTGACTTTC.